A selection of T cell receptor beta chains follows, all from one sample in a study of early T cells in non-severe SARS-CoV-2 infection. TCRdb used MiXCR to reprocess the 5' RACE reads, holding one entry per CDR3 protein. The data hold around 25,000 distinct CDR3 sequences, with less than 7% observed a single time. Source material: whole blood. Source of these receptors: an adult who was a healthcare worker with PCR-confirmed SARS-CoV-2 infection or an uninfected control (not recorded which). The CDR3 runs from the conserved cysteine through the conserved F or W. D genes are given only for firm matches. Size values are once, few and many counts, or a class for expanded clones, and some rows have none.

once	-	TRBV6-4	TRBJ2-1	TGTGCCAGCAGCGCCATGGAAGGGGCAGAGCAGTTCTTC	CASSAMEGAEQFF
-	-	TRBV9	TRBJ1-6	TGTGCCAGCAGCGTAGGACCGGGTGATTCACCCCTCCACTTT	CASSVGPGDSPLHF
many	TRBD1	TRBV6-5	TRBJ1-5	TGTGCCAGCGGCGACAGGGAGCACTATCAGCCCCAGCATTTT	CASGDREHYQPQHF
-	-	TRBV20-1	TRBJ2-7	TGCAGTGCGAGGTCGGTCGAGGGAAAGCAGTACTTC	CSARSVEGKQYF
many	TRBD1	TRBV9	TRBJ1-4	TGTGCCAGCAGCGTAGGAGGGGGCCCAGTGGAGGAGGAAAAACTGTTTTTT	CASSVGGGPVEEEKLFF
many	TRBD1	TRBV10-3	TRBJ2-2	TGTGCCATCAGTGATTTGGGACAGGGTATGGCCGGGGAGCTGTTTTTT	CAISDLGQGMAGELFF
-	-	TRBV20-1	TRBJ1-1	TGCAGTGCAATGGGGGGGACGGGCACTGAAGCTTTCTTT	CSAMGGTGTEAFF
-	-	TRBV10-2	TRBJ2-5	TGCGCCAGCAGTGGGGCAGCCGTTCAAGAGACCCAGTACTTC	CASSGAAVQETQYF
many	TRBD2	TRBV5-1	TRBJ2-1	TGCGCCAGCAGCTTTAGCGGGGGGGACTACAATGAGCAGTTCTTC	CASSFSGGDYNEQFF
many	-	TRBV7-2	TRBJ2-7	TGTGCCAGCAGCTCCTACACAGGGTCCGAGCAGTACTTC	CASSSYTGSEQYF
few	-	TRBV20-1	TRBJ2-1	TGCAGTGCTAGAGATCGTGTCGGTGAGCAGTTCTTC	CSARDRVGEQFF
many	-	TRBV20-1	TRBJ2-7	TGCAGTGCTAGAGATTGGACAGTTTACGAGCAGTACTTC	CSARDWTVYEQYF
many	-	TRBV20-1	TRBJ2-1	TGCAGTGTTGGAGGTTACAACAATGAGCAGTTCTTC	CSVGGYNNEQFF
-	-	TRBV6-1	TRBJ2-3	TGTGCCAGCAGGGGAGGGGGGGCAGATACGCAGTATTTT	CASRGGGADTQYF
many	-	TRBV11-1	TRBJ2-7	TGTGCCAGCAGCCTTACCGGGACATTCTCCTACGAGCAGTACTTC	CASSLTGTFSYEQYF
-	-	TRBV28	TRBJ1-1	TGTGCTGTAGGGGGGCAGGGACACACTGAAGCTTTCTTT	CAVGGQGHTEAFF
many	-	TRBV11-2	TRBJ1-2	TGTGCCAGCACCCTTCAAGCTAACTATGGCTACACCTTC	CASTLQANYGYTF
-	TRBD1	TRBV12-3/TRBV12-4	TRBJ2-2	TGTGCCAGCAGGATGCCGGGACAGGGCAGGGGGAACACCGAGGAGCTGTTTTTT	CASRMPGQGRGNTEELFF
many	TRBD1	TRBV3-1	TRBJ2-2	TGTGCCAGCAGCTCTCGGACAGGGGGGCTGACCGGGGAGCTGTTTTTT	CASSSRTGGLTGELFF
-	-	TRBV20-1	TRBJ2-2	TGCAGTGCCCGCAAACCTCAGGGCCACGGGGAGCTGTTTTTT	CSARKPQGHGELFF
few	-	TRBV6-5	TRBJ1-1	TGTGCCAGCAGCCCGGCGTATACCACTGAAGCTTTCTTT	CASSPAYTTEAFF
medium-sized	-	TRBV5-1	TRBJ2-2	TGCGCCAGCAGCACCGGGACGACGAACACCGGGGAGCTGTTTTTT	CASSTGTTNTGELFF
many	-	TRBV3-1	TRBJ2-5	TGTGCCACCACAGGTGGGCTCGGGGAGACCCAGTACTTC	CATTGGLGETQYF
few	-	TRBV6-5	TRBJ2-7	TGTGCCAGCAGTCACGGACTGAAATCCTACGAGCAGTACTTC	CASSHGLKSYEQYF
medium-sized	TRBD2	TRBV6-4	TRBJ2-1	TGTGCCGAGAGAAGGGACTATATCTACAATGAGCAGTTCTTC	CAERRDYIYNEQFF
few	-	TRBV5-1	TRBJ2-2	TGCGCCAGCAGCTTTGTGGGGCTAGCGACCGGGGAGCTGTTTTTT	CASSFVGLATGELFF
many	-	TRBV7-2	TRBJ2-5	TGTGCCAGCAGCTTCTCCCTACCAACTAGATCTGGGACCCAGTACTTC	CASSFSLPTRSGTQYF
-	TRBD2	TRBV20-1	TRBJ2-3	TGCAGTGCTGGTAGCGGGGGCGCAGATACGCAGTATTTT	CSAGSGGADTQYF
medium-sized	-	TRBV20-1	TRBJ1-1	TGCAGTGCTAGAAAGGGGAACACTGAAGCTTTCTTT	CSARKGNTEAFF
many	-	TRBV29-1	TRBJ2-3	TGCAGCGTTGCCAGGGGGGTGCTCCTCACAGATACGCAGTATTTT	CSVARGVLLTDTQYF
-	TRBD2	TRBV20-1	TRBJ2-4	TGCAGTCCCGCGTCGGACACCTATCTGGGGACTAGCCAAAACATTCAGTACTTC	CSPASDTYLGTSQNIQYF
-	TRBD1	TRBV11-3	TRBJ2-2	TGTGCCAGCAGCCCCGACAGGGCGAACACCGGGGAGCTGTTTTTT	CASSPDRANTGELFF
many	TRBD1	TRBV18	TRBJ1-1	TGTGCCAGCTCACATACAGGGGCCCGGGGCACTGAAGCTTTCTTT	CASSHTGARGTEAFF
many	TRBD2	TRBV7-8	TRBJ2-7	TGTGCCAGCAGCTGGGGGGCATCTAGCGGGGAGCAGTACTTC	CASSWGASSGEQYF
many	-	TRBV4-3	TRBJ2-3	TGCGCCAGCAGCCAAGATTGGGGAGATACGCAGTATTTT	CASSQDWGDTQYF
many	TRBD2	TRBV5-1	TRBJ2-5	TGCGCCAGCAGCTTTCGGGCTAGCGGGCAAGAGACCCAGTACTTC	CASSFRASGQETQYF
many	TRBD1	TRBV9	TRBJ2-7	TGTGCCAGCAGCGTAGGGGGGACAGCCTCCTACGAGCAGTACTTC	CASSVGGTASYEQYF
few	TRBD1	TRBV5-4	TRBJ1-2	TGTGCCAGCAGCTCCCCGGACAGGGAAACCTATGGCTACACCTTC	CASSSPDRETYGYTF
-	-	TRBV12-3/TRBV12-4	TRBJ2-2	TGTGCCAGCAGTTGGGGGTCCGGGGAGCTGTTTTTT	CASSWGSGELFF
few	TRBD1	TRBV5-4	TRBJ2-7	TGTGCCAGCAGCTCAACCCGGGACAGGGCCTTCTACGAGCAGTACTTC	CASSSTRDRAFYEQYF
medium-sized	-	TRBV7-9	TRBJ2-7	TGTGCCAGCAGCTTTCTTGTGAACTACGAGCAGTACTTC	CASSFLVNYEQYF
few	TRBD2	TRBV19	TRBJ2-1	TGTGCCAGTAGTATTTACGGGGGGGCCGCCAATGAGCAGTTCTTC	CASSIYGGAANEQFF
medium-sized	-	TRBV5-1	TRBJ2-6	TGCGCCAGCAGCTACGGGCTCTCTGGGGCCAACGTCCTGACTTTC	CASSYGLSGANVLTF
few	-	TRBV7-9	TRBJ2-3	TGTGCCAGCAGCGCTACTTCGGGACACAGCACAGATACGCAGTATTTT	CASSATSGHSTDTQYF
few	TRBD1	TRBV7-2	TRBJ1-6	TGTGCCAGCAGCCAAGGGACAGGGGGTCATTCACCCCTCCACTTT	CASSQGTGGHSPLHF
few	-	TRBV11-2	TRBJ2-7	TGTGCCAGCAGCTTAGGATATCGGGGAGCCTACGAGCAGTACTTC	CASSLGYRGAYEQYF
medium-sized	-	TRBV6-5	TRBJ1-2	TGTGCCAGCAGTTACTCGGCAGGACCTTATGGCTACACCTTC	CASSYSAGPYGYTF
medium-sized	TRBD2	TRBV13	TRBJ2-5	TGTGCCAGCAGCAGGACTAGCGGGGGGTCCCAGTTTCAAGAGACCCAGTACTTC	CASSRTSGGSQFQETQYF
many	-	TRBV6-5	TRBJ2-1	TGTGCCAGCAGTACCCCCGGGACCCCCCAGACCCAGTTCTTC	CASSTPGTPQTQFF
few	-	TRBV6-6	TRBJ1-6	TGTGCCAGCAGTCCCGGGACAATTGATTCACCCCTCCACTTT	CASSPGTIDSPLHF
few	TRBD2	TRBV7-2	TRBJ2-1	TGTGCCAGCAGCTTTTCGCGCTCAGCGGGGAATGAGCAGTTCTTC	CASSFSRSAGNEQFF
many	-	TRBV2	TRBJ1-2	TGTGCCAGCAGTGAACAGGGGAACTATGGCTACACCTTC	CASSEQGNYGYTF